These 15 T cell receptor beta chains came from one sample sequenced in a study of T cells after yellow fever vaccination. TCRdb re-analysed the 5' RACE reads in MiXCR, keeping a single row per CDR3 protein. The sample consists of 600,000 to 750,000 distinct CDR3 sequences, around 12% of them appearing once. Source: PBMCs, taken on the day of the yellow fever booster vaccination. These receptors all stem from a man aged 25 to 40 who received the YFV17D yellow fever vaccine.

The genes are TRBV11-2 and TRBJ2-7; 8 bases line up with TRBD2. The V segment lost 0 bases and the J segment 2 bases; nucleotides outside the gene matches: 9. There are 17 residues in the CDR3. Germline lookup yields CDR1 SGHAT and CDR2 FQNNGV. CDR3 in amino acids: CASSLDPAGDPTYEQYF. For the CDR3, the DNA is TGTGCCAGCAGCTTAGACCCAGCGGGGGATCCTACCTACGAGCAGTACTTC.

The chain links TRBV11-2 to TRBJ2-3; D may be TRBD1 (5 bases). Trimming took 1 base from V and 0 from J, leaving 11 bases between them. Germline V gene lookup returns CDR1 SGHAT and CDR2 FQNNGV. This CDR3 contains 16 residues. CDR3 protein: CASSLGGAGSTDTQYF. The CDR3 DNA is TGTGCCAGCAGCTTAGGGGGCGCCGGGAGCACAGATACGCAGTATTTT. Combining the CDR3 with reference TRBV11-2 and TRBJ2-3 gives the whole variable domain EAGVAQSPRYKIIEKRQSVAFWCNPISGHATLYWYQQILGQGPKLLIQFQNNGVVDDSQLPKDRFSAERLKGVDSTLKIQPAKLEDSAVYLCASSLGGAGSTDTQYFGPGTRLTVL.

The chain carries TRBV14 and TRBJ1-6, with D uncertain. Trimming stripped 4 bases from V and 10 bases from J, with 11 bases between. Germline V CDR1 and CDR2: SGHDN, FVKESK. The CDR3 is made up of 13 amino acids. The CDR3 nucleotides read TGTGCCAGCAGCCCTCAGAGGAGGTCACCCCTCCACTTT. This gives the protein CASSPQRRSPLHF.

This chain links TRBV15 with TRBJ2-1; D possibly matches TRBD1 or TRBD2 (5 bases each). This CDR3 has 13 amino acids. CDR1 is LNHNV, CDR2 YYDKDF, per germline (reference sequence). Trimming took off 9 bases at V and 9 bases at J, with 18 bases between the two ends. CDR3 nucleotide sequence: TGTGCCACACGAGGGACGGCATCTGGTGAGCAGTTCTTC. Its protein is CATRGTASGEQFF.

A few counts support this clonotype. The rearrangement joins TRBV29-1 to TRBJ2-3; weak D call: TRBD2 (6 bases). CDR1 SQVTM and CDR2 ANQGSEA come from the germline V gene. The CDR3 loop spans 15 amino acids. Trimming took 5 bases from V and 4 from J, leaving 19 bases between them. The CDR3 spells CSVKQDYQAADTQYF. The CDR3 region has the DNA TGCAGCGTTAAACAGGACTATCAAGCAGCAGATACGCAGTATTTT.

This clonotype was detected ten times or more. The CDR3 sequence: CASSPGSTDTQYF. Here the CDR3 DNA reads TGTGCCAGCTCACCAGGGTCGACAGATACGCAGTATTTT. The chain uses TRBV18 and TRBJ2-3; D unresolved. Trimming took off 2 bases at V and 3 bases at J, with 6 bases between the two ends. CDR1 and CDR2 (germline): KGHSH, LQKENI. This CDR3 has 13 amino acids.

This clonotype turned up a few times. The chain employs TRBV3-1 and TRBJ2-7; unclear D gene. V gave up 0 bases and J gave up 3 bases, with 12 bases separating them. The CDR3 has 15 residues. Germline values: CDR1 LGHDT, CDR2 YNNKEL (reference sequence). CDR3 sequence: CASSQDLGSYYEQYF. In DNA form, the CDR3 reads TGTGCCAGCAGCCAAGATCTAGGCTCATACTACGAGCAGTACTTC.

This rearrangement joins TRBV11-2 to TRBJ2-7; D remains ambiguous. V lost 5 bases, J lost 2 bases, and 16 bases lay in between. This CDR3 comprises 15 residues. The germline V gene encodes CDR1 SGHAT and CDR2 FQNNGV. The CDR3 sequence: CASSLGSSLTYEQYF. The CDR3 DNA reads TGTGCCAGCAGCCTAGGGTCTAGTTTGACCTACGAGCAGTACTTC.

This clonotype was detected only a few times. V and J are TRBV30 and TRBJ2-3, with TRBD1 matching 8 bases. The CDR3 has 16 amino acids. V shed 3 bases and J 3 bases; nucleotides not matched to a gene: 11. Germline-derived CDR1 and CDR2 are GTSNPN and SVGIG (reference sequence). The DNA of the CDR3 is TGTGCCTGGAGCGCCCGGACAGGGTCTTGGACAGATACGCAGTATTTT. Translation gives CAWSARTGSWTDTQYF.

V and J are TRBV11-2 and TRBJ2-1; D ambiguous. Trimming removed 5 bases from V and 7 bases from J, with 9 bases in between. CDR3 length: 12 residues. Germline CDR1 reads SGHAT; CDR2 reads FQNNGV. The CDR3, as DNA: TGTGCCAGCAGCGGGAACTCAAATGAGCAGTTCTTC. It yields the protein CASSGNSNEQFF.

The gene calls are TRBV12-3 or TRBV12-4 and TRBJ2-3, with D possibly being TRBD2 (6 bases). V was cut by 5 bases and J by 4 bases, with 19 bases left in between. The CDR3 length is 16 residues. The CDR3 region has the DNA TGTGCCAGCAGTACGGCCGTGATAGCGGAAGCAGATACGCAGTATTTT. Protein product: CASSTAVIAEADTQYF.

This clonotype appeared a few times. The rearrangement links TRBV7-3 to TRBJ2-3, with 10 bases identical to TRBD2. Germline V gene sequence: CDR1 SGHTA, CDR2 FQGTGA. This CDR3 has 16 amino acids. The V and J ends lost 5 bases and 7 bases, in that order; junction bases with no gene match: 12. The CDR3 is CASSPGPSGSLNTQYF. CDR3 in DNA: TGTGCCAGCAGCCCAGGACCTAGCGGGAGTTTAAATACGCAGTATTTT.

CDR3 in amino acids: CAISESLAGKLYNEQFF. DNA of the CDR3: TGTGCCATCAGTGAATCTCTAGCGGGAAAACTTTACAATGAGCAGTTCTTC. The chain employs TRBV10-3 and TRBJ2-1, with 9 nucleotides matching TRBD2. The junction had 10 bases not matched to a gene; V was cut back by 3 bases and J by 4 bases. The CDR3 covers 17 residues. CDR1 and CDR2 (germline): ENHRY, SYGVKD.

The chain combines TRBV4-2 with TRBJ1-5, with D perhaps matching TRBD1 (5 bases). Trimming stripped 0 bases from V and 6 bases from J, with 12 bases between. Germline lookup yields CDR1 LGHNA and CDR2 YNFKEQ. This CDR3 spans 15 amino acids. CDR3 amino acids: CASSQEGGGGQPQHF. The DNA for the CDR3 is TGTGCCAGCAGCCAAGAAGGTGGTGGGGGTCAGCCCCAGCATTTT.

In this sample, this clonotype turned up a few times. The chain joins TRBV11-2 to TRBJ2-7; D call uncertain. The length of the CDR3 is 13 residues. Trimming pared 4 bases from V and 5 bases from J, leaving 12 bases between. In germline, CDR1 is SGHAT, CDR2 FQNNGV. CDR3 sequence (DNA): TGTGCCAGCAGCTCCGCTGTGAATGACGAGCAGTACTTC. It is translated as CASSSAVNDEQYF.